The 3 T cell receptor beta chains below come from one sample, sequenced in a study of cytomegalovirus exposure and HLA in healthy donors. Sequencing used immunoSEQ multiplex PCR; TCRdb keeps in-frame clones, though not all of them. Of about 110,000 clones detected, roughly 90% appear once; the ten largest clones hold 1.4% to 1.5%. The sequencing sample was made of PBMCs. Source of these receptors: a woman aged 30 to 39 in good health and CMV-seropositive.

The chain uses TRBV4-1 and TRBJ2-3, with 9 bases identical to TRBD2. The ends lost 8 bases at V and 0 bases at J; junction bases unmatched: 12. Germline V lookup: CDR1 MGHRA, CDR2 YSYEKL. CDR3 length: 17 residues. CDR3 sequence: CASRRAGGRPSTDTQYF. The CDR3 DNA sequence: TGCGCCAGCCGTCGTGCGGGGGGGCGTCCTAGCACAGATACGCAGTATTTT.

In DNA form, the CDR3 reads TGCAGCGTTGACAACACAGGGGCCGAGCAGTACTTC. Its protein product is CSVDNTGAEQYF. The chain joins TRBV29-1 to TRBJ2-7; 7 positions agree with TRBD1. CDR1 is SQVTM, CDR2 ANQGSEA, per germline. The CDR3 covers 12 residues. V was clipped by 3 bases and J by 6 bases; unmatched bases: 5.

The chain employs TRBV11-3 and TRBJ2-5; 7 bases agree with TRBD1. The J segment lost 5 bases and the V segment lost 5 bases, leaving 14 bases of the junction unmatched. The V gene's germline CDR1 is SGHNT and CDR2 YENEEA. This CDR3 comprises 16 residues. The CDR3: CASSPGQAPGYETQYF. Written as DNA, the CDR3 is TGTGCCAGCAGCCCTGGACAGGCGCCTGGGTATGAGACCCAGTACTTC.